The 12 T cell receptor beta chains below were found in one sample sequenced in a study of T-cell memory formation after mild COVID-19. TCRdb analysed the 5' RACE reads with MiXCR anew, one entry per CDR3 protein. In the table there are roughly 110,000 distinct CDR3 sequences, 14% of which are singletons. Sequencing was performed on PBMCs or a T cell subset sorted from them (not recorded which). These receptors were obtained from a young man who had mild COVID-19 (a few samples of this study predate the infection). Cell type and time point are not known.

A few counts support this clonotype. The chain is built from TRBV6-5 and TRBJ1-1; D may be TRBD1 (5 bases). Trimming stripped 7 bases from V and 1 base from J, with 10 bases between. CDR1 MNHEY and CDR2 SVGAGI come from the germline V gene. The CDR3 covers 13 residues. CDR3 loop: CASNLGGNTEAFF. The CDR3 DNA reads TGTGCCAGCAATCTCGGGGGGAACACTGAAGCTTTCTTT.

This clonotype was detected a few times. The chain links TRBV5-1 to TRBJ1-2, with 9 bases fitting TRBD1. The CDR3 is 16 residues long. The V and J ends lost 3 bases and 6 bases, in that order; junction bases with no gene match: 12. The germline CDR1 and CDR2 sequences are SGHRS and YFSETQ. The CDR3 sequence is CASSSRTGEIANGYTF. CDR3 nucleotides: TGCGCCAGCAGCTCACGGACAGGGGAAATCGCCAATGGCTACACCTTC.

This clonotype was detected a few times. V gene TRBV29-1 combines with J gene TRBJ2-2, with D possibly TRBD2 on 5 matching bases. Germline lookup yields CDR1 SQVTM and CDR2 ANQGSEA. This CDR3 comprises 15 residues. V lost 5 bases, J lost 0 bases, and 13 bases lay in between. CDR3 in DNA: TGCAGCGTTCATTTGGGAGTCGCGAACACCGGGGAGCTGTTTTTT. It translates to CSVHLGVANTGELFF.

This clonotype was recorded many times. V usage is TRBV18 and J usage is TRBJ1-4; unclear D gene. CDR1 and CDR2 from the germline V gene are KGHSH and LQKENI. The V gene lost 5 bases and the J gene lost 8 bases, with 12 bases spanning the gap. The CDR3 sequence is 13 residues long. The CDR3 nucleotides are TGTGCCAGCTCAAAAAGAGGGTACGAAAAACTGTTTTTT. Translating gives CASSKRGYEKLFF.

CDR3 sequence reads: CSGRTGDHGELFF. CDR3 sequence (DNA): TGCAGTGGTCGGACAGGGGATCACGGGGAGCTGTTTTTT. V and J are TRBV20-1 and TRBJ2-2; 9 bases align to TRBD1. Trimming removed 7 bases from V and 7 bases from J; junction bases left unmatched: 7. Per the germline V gene, CDR1 is DFQATT and CDR2 is SNEGSKA (reference sequence). This CDR3 region has 13 residues.

The chain joins TRBV7-6 to TRBJ2-7; TRBD1 aligns across 7 bases. The germline V gene encodes CDR1 SGHVS and CDR2 FNYEAQ. V was clipped by 1 base and J by 5 bases; unmatched bases: 2. The CDR3 sequence is 13 residues long. CDR3 protein: CASSLVQGDEQYF. CDR3 in DNA: TGTGCCAGCAGCTTAGTTCAGGGGGACGAGCAGTACTTC.

In its sample, this clonotype was seen a few times. The chain recombines TRBV7-9 with TRBJ2-7; either TRBD1 or TRBD2 may fit D (5 bases each). The CDR3 is made up of 13 amino acids. The germline gives CDR1 SEHNR, CDR2 FQNEAQ (reference sequence). Trimming removed 2 bases at V and 4 bases at J, with 9 bases between. Here the CDR3 DNA reads TGTGCCAGCAGCTTATCCTGGGGGTACGAGCAGTACTTC. The encoded protein is CASSLSWGYEQYF.

This clonotype was seen a handful of times. V gene TRBV19 combines with J gene TRBJ2-7, with 9 bases lining up with TRBD2. V was clipped by 2 bases and J by 2 bases; unmatched bases: 4. Germline-derived CDR1 and CDR2 are LNHDA and SQIVND (reference sequence). CDR3 length equals 15 residues. In DNA form, the CDR3 reads TGTGCCAGTAGTATACTAGCGGGGATAACCTACGAGCAGTACTTC. Translation: CASSILAGITYEQYF.

CDR3 region: CASSSTGTYYEQYF. As DNA, the CDR3 is TGTGCCAGCAGCTCGACAGGGACCTACTACGAGCAGTACTTC. The V and J genes are TRBV11-2 and TRBJ2-7; 7 bases map to TRBD1. V lost 4 bases to trimming and J lost 3 bases; unmatched junction nucleotides: 6. The germline V gene has CDR1 SGHAT and CDR2 FQNNGV. CDR3 length equals 14 residues. Looking up the rest from reference TRBV11-2 and TRBJ2-7 gives the full variable domain: EAGVAQSPRYKIIEKRQSVAFWCNPISGHATLYWYQQILGQGPKLLIQFQNNGVVDDSQLPKDRFSAERLKGVDSTLKIQPAKLEDSAVYLCASSSTGTYYEQYFGPGTRLTVT.

The table lists this clonotype with a few counts. The chain employs TRBV12-3 or TRBV12-4 and TRBJ1-1, with D tentatively TRBD1 (5 bases). This CDR3 spans 15 amino acids. V lost 6 bases and J 8 bases, leaving 22 bases between the germline ends. CDR3 region: CASSLGLGLSREAFF. The CDR3 DNA is TGTGCCAGCAGCCTGGGACTCGGCCTCTCAAGGGAAGCTTTCTTT.

In its sample, this clonotype was seen a few times. The gene calls are TRBV5-1 and TRBJ2-5, with a weak D call TRBD1 (6 bases). V dropped 1 base and J dropped 3 bases, with 10 bases sitting between them. The CDR3 sequence is 14 residues long. CDR1 and CDR2 (germline): SGHRS, YFSETQ. DNA of the CDR3: TGCGCCAGCAGCTTGTGGGGGACAAAAGAGACCCAGTACTTC. It yields the protein CASSLWGTKETQYF.

This clonotype has at least ten counts. V and J are TRBV7-8 and TRBJ2-3, with a weak D call TRBD2 (6 bases). This CDR3 has 16 amino acids. Trimming pared 6 bases from V and 6 bases from J, leaving 22 bases between. Germline V gene lookup returns CDR1 SGHVS and CDR2 FQNEAQ. The CDR3 DNA is TGTGCCAGCAGTCCCGAACCGGGACTCGGATGGGATACGCAGTATTTT. Translating gives CASSPEPGLGWDTQYF. Filled out from reference TRBV7-8 and TRBJ2-3, the complete variable domain reads GAGVSQSPRYKVAKRGQDVALRCDPISGHVSLFWYQQALGQGPEFLTYFQNEAQLDKSGLPSDRFFAERPEGSVSTLKIQRTQQEDSAVYLCASSPEPGLGWDTQYFGPGTRLTVL.